The rows below give T cell receptor beta chains drawn from one sample of a study of control samples from healthy donors and cancer patients. Measured with immunoSEQ multiplex PCR; TCRdb has only the in-frame clones, and not every one. The sample records around 9,000 clones, 91% being singletons. Sequenced: PBMCs. The receptors derive from a man aged 60 to 75 with colorectal cancer. Each CDR3 is given with its conserved first and last residue. A D gene is named only where the DNA matches it firmly. The size of a clone is reported for some rows only, either as once, few or many, or as a class for expanded clones.

d_call clone_size j_call v_call cdr3_aa cdr3_nt
. . TRBJ1-2 TRBV18 CASSPDVLRDGYTF TGTGCCAGCTCACCAGATGTTCTGCGGGATGGCTACACCTTC
. . TRBJ1-1 TRBV5-6 CASSLKWEGTEAFF TGTGCCAGCAGCTTGAAGTGGGAGGGCACTGAAGCTTTCTTT
TRBD1 . TRBJ2-7 TRBV11-2 CASSLGDSRFYEQYF TGTGCCAGCAGCTTAGGGGACAGCCGATTTTACGAGCAGTACTTC
TRBD1 . TRBJ1-1 TRBV4-2 CASSQLIGTGLEGTEAFF TGTGCCAGCAGCCAACTAATCGGGACAGGGCTGGAAGGAACTGAAGCTTTCTTT
. . TRBJ2-2 TRBV2 CASSPHTGELFF TGTGCCAGCAGTCCCCACACCGGGGAGCTGTTTTTT
. . TRBJ2-5 TRBV7-8 CASRSRRGRETQYF TGTGCCAGCAGGTCAAGGCGGGGGCGAGAGACCCAGTACTTC
. . TRBJ2-2 TRBV24-1 CATSSYRVDTGELFF TGTGCCACCAGTTCGTACAGGGTAGACACCGGGGAGCTGTTTTTT
. once TRBJ1-2 TRBV27 CASSPTRGSYGYTF TGTGCCAGCAGTCCGACCAGGGGTTCCTATGGCTACACCTTC
TRBD1 . TRBJ1-1 TRBV10-3 CATRQGLNTEAFF TGTGCCACCAGACAGGGGCTGAACACTGAAGCTTTCTTT
. . TRBJ2-1 TRBV15 CATSRDRLSEGDEQFF TGTGCCACCAGCAGAGATAGGCTGAGTGAGGGCGATGAGCAGTTCTTC
. few TRBJ1-1 TRBV6-1 CASSDGTRRGYTEAFF TGTGCCAGCAGTGATGGGACTCGACGTGGGTACACTGAAGCTTTCTTT
. . TRBJ1-5 TRBV28 CASSFNSNQPQHF TGTGCCAGCAGTTTCAATAGCAATCAGCCCCAGCATTTT
TRBD1 . TRBJ2-1 TRBV7-9 CASSPPYRGGNEQFF TGTGCCAGCAGCCCACCATACAGGGGTGGGAATGAGCAGTTCTTC
TRBD1 . TRBJ1-2 TRBV4-3 CASSPDRGSRGYTF TGCGCCAGCAGCCCCGACAGGGGTTCGAGAGGCTACACCTTC
TRBD1 . TRBJ1-2 TRBV7-2 CASTLDRGYGYTF TGTGCCAGCACCCTGGACAGGGGTTATGGCTACACCTTC
. . TRBJ2-3 TRBV7-2 CASSLGPGGDDTQYF TGTGCCAGCAGCTTAGGCCCCGGGGGTGACGATACGCAGTATTTT